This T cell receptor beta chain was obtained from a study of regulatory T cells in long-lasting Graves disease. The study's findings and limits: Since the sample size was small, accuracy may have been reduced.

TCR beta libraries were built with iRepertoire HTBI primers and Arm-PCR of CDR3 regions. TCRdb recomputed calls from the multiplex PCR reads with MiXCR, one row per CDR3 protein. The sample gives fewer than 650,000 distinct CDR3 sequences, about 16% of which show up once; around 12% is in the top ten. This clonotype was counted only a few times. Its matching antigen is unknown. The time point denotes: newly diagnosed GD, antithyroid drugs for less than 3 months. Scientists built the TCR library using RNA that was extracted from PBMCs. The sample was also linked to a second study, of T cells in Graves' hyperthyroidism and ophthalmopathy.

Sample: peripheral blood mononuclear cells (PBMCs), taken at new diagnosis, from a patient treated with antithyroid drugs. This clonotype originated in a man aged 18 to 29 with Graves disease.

The CDR3 DNA reads TGTGCCAGCAGTTATACGGGAGACGGCACAGATACGCAGTATTTT. It translates to CASSYTGDGTDTQYF. This rearrangement joins TRBV6-2 or TRBV6-3 to TRBJ2-3; perhaps TRBD2 as D (6 bases). The V gene's germline CDR1 is MNHEY and CDR2 SVGEGT. The ends were cut back, 3 bases at V and 1 base at J, with 11 bases in the middle. The CDR3 totals 15 residues.